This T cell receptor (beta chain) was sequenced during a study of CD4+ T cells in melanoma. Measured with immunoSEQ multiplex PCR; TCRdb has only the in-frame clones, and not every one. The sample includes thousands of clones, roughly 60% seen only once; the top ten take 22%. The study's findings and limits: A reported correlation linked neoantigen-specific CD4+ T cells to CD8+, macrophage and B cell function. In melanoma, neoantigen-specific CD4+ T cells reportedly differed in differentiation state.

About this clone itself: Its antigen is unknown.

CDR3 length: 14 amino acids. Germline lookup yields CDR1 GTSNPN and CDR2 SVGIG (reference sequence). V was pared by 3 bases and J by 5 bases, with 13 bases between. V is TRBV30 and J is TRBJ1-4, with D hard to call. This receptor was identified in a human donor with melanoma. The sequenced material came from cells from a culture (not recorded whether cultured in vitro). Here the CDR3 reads CAWRGPVRNEKLFF. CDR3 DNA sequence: TGTGCCTGGAGGGGCCCTGTCCGGAATGAAAAACTGTTTTTT.